These T cell receptor beta chains were read from a single sample in a study of Ad26.COV2.S vaccination and SARS-CoV-2 variants. The assay was immunoSEQ multiplex PCR, and TCRdb's table has in-frame clones only and misses some. Of 300,000 to 500,000 clones listed, approximately 90% are singletons. Specimen: peripheral blood, collected in a trial of Ad26.COV2.S vaccine versus placebo. The receptors stem from a person between 18 and 65 years old who received the Ad26.COV2.S COVID-19 vaccine or a placebo. The CDR3 runs from the conserved cysteine through the conserved F or W. Fields, in order: D gene, clone size, J gene, CDR3 length, V gene, CDR3 DNA, CDR3 protein. The D gene is left open where the match is weak. Clone size is shown for a subset of rows, as once, few, many or a class of expanded clone.

D gene: .; clone size: .; J gene: TRBJ1-4; CDR3 length: 17; V gene: TRBV5-1; CDR3 DNA: TGCGCCACCCGCACGGGACATGCTTTCGCAACTAATGAAAAACTGTTTTTT; CDR3 protein: CATRTGHAFATNEKLFF
D gene: .; clone size: .; J gene: TRBJ2-3; CDR3 length: 14; V gene: TRBV6-2/TRBV6-3; CDR3 DNA: TGTGCCAGCAGCGACACGGCTAGCACAGATACGCAGTATTTT; CDR3 protein: CASSDTASTDTQYF
D gene: .; clone size: .; J gene: TRBJ2-7; CDR3 length: 13; V gene: TRBV27; CDR3 DNA: TGTGCCAGCAGCCTTCTGGGGGGCGATGAGCAGTACTTC; CDR3 protein: CASSLLGGDEQYF
D gene: .; clone size: .; J gene: TRBJ2-5; CDR3 length: 16; V gene: TRBV6-2/TRBV6-3; CDR3 DNA: TGTGCCAGCAGTTACTCCCGGGTGGTTCTTCGGGAGACCCAGTACTTC; CDR3 protein: CASSYSRVVLRETQYF
D gene: .; clone size: .; J gene: TRBJ2-5; CDR3 length: 17; V gene: TRBV11-2; CDR3 DNA: TGTGCCAGCAGCTCAAAACCGGGACACTGGTACCAAGAGACCCAGTACTTC; CDR3 protein: CASSSKPGHWYQETQYF
D gene: TRBD1; clone size: .; J gene: TRBJ1-5; CDR3 length: 16; V gene: TRBV6-1; CDR3 DNA: TGTGCCAGCAGTGAGAGGGACAGGGGAGCCAATCAGCCCCAGCATTTT; CDR3 protein: CASSERDRGANQPQHF
D gene: .; clone size: .; J gene: TRBJ1-1; CDR3 length: 14; V gene: TRBV19; CDR3 DNA: TGTGCCAGTAGTTTTCAGGCCCGGGGCACTGAAGCTTTCTTT; CDR3 protein: CASSFQARGTEAFF
D gene: .; clone size: .; J gene: TRBJ1-1; CDR3 length: 12; V gene: TRBV7-8; CDR3 DNA: TGTGCCAGCAGCTGGGGCAACACTGAAGCTTTCTTT; CDR3 protein: CASSWGNTEAFF
D gene: TRBD1; clone size: .; J gene: TRBJ1-2; CDR3 length: 13; V gene: TRBV5-1; CDR3 DNA: TGCGCCAGCAGCCCAGGGACAGAGTCTGGCTACACCTTC; CDR3 protein: CASSPGTESGYTF
D gene: .; clone size: .; J gene: TRBJ2-2; CDR3 length: 15; V gene: TRBV3-1/TRBV3-2; CDR3 DNA: TGTGCCAGCAGCCATTTCCGGGAGAACACCGGGGAGCTGTTTTTT; CDR3 protein: CASSHFRENTGELFF
D gene: .; clone size: .; J gene: TRBJ1-4; CDR3 length: 16; V gene: TRBV25-1; CDR3 DNA: TGTGCCAGCAGCCCAAATACCCGGGAGTTTAATGAAAAACTGTTTTTT; CDR3 protein: CASSPNTREFNEKLFF
D gene: .; clone size: once; J gene: TRBJ2-3; CDR3 length: 15; V gene: TRBV7-7; CDR3 DNA: TGTGCTAGCAGCTCCGGACGGGGGCCAGCAGATACGCAGTATTTT; CDR3 protein: CASSSGRGPADTQYF
D gene: .; clone size: .; J gene: TRBJ1-6; CDR3 length: 15; V gene: TRBV5-6; CDR3 DNA: TGTGCCAGCAGCTTGGTGGGGGATTTTCGTTCACCCCTCCACTTT; CDR3 protein: CASSLVGDFRSPLHF
D gene: .; clone size: .; J gene: TRBJ1-2; CDR3 length: 11; V gene: TRBV6-1; CDR3 DNA: TGTGCCAGCAGTGAATTCTCTGGCTACACCTTC; CDR3 protein: CASSEFSGYTF
D gene: .; clone size: .; J gene: TRBJ2-3; CDR3 length: 14; V gene: TRBV11-1; CDR3 DNA: TGTGCCAGCAGCTTAGGTTCTGACACAGATACGCAGTATTTT; CDR3 protein: CASSLGSDTDTQYF
D gene: .; clone size: .; J gene: TRBJ1-5; CDR3 length: 13; V gene: TRBV19; CDR3 DNA: TGTGCCAGTAGTATTGGACAGCATCAGCCCCAGCATTTT; CDR3 protein: CASSIGQHQPQHF
D gene: .; clone size: .; J gene: TRBJ1-4; CDR3 length: 16; V gene: TRBV12-5; CDR3 DNA: TGTGCTAGTGGTGTTCCCACCCGACCAAATAATGAAAAACTGTTTTTT; CDR3 protein: CASGVPTRPNNEKLFF
D gene: TRBD1; clone size: .; J gene: TRBJ2-5; CDR3 length: 16; V gene: TRBV7-2; CDR3 DNA: TGTGCCAGCAGCTCCATAGGACAGGGGATCCAAGAGACCCAGTACTTC; CDR3 protein: CASSSIGQGIQETQYF
D gene: .; clone size: .; J gene: TRBJ1-3; CDR3 length: 12; V gene: TRBV6-6; CDR3 DNA: TGTGCCAGCAGTCCGTCTGGAAACACCATATATTTT; CDR3 protein: CASSPSGNTIYF
D gene: .; clone size: .; J gene: TRBJ1-2; CDR3 length: 15; V gene: TRBV7-9; CDR3 DNA: TGTGCCAGCAGCCCCACGGACGGAGCTAACTATGGCTACACCTTC; CDR3 protein: CASSPTDGANYGYTF
D gene: .; clone size: once; J gene: TRBJ2-6; CDR3 length: 15; V gene: TRBV18; CDR3 DNA: TGTGCCAGCTCACCAACGGGCTCTGGGGCCAACGTCCTGACTTTC; CDR3 protein: CASSPTGSGANVLTF
D gene: .; clone size: .; J gene: TRBJ2-7; CDR3 length: 15; V gene: TRBV6-5; CDR3 DNA: TGTGCCAGCAGTCCGCGGACACGTAGCTCCTACGAGCAGTACTTC; CDR3 protein: CASSPRTRSSYEQYF
D gene: TRBD2; clone size: .; J gene: TRBJ2-5; CDR3 length: 18; V gene: TRBV3-1/TRBV3-2; CDR3 DNA: TGTGCCAGCAGCCAACGAGGCGAGCGGGGGCCCCCCAGAGAGACCCAGTACTTC; CDR3 protein: CASSQRGERGPPRETQYF
D gene: TRBD2; clone size: once; J gene: TRBJ2-3; CDR3 length: 16; V gene: TRBV30; CDR3 DNA: TGTGCCTGGAGCACCTGGAGCGGGGGAATCACAGATACGCAGTATTTT; CDR3 protein: CAWSTWSGGITDTQYF
D gene: .; clone size: .; J gene: TRBJ1-4; CDR3 length: 13; V gene: TRBV12-3/TRBV12-4; CDR3 DNA: TGTGCCAGCAGTTCCAGGGCGGGGGAAAAACTGTTTTTT; CDR3 protein: CASSSRAGEKLFF
D gene: TRBD1; clone size: .; J gene: TRBJ1-2; CDR3 length: 13; V gene: TRBV10-3; CDR3 DNA: TGTGCCATCAGGGGACAGGGGGCGCCTGGCTACACCTTC; CDR3 protein: CAIRGQGAPGYTF
D gene: .; clone size: .; J gene: TRBJ2-5; CDR3 length: 13; V gene: TRBV6-5; CDR3 DNA: TGTGCCAGCGGAGAGGGGGTACGAGAGACCCAGTACTTC; CDR3 protein: CASGEGVRETQYF
D gene: TRBD1; clone size: .; J gene: TRBJ2-5; CDR3 length: 14; V gene: TRBV11-2; CDR3 DNA: TGTGCCAGCAGCGGAGGGACAGGGAGGGAGACCCAGTACTTC; CDR3 protein: CASSGGTGRETQYF
D gene: .; clone size: .; J gene: TRBJ2-1; CDR3 length: 14; V gene: TRBV4-1; CDR3 DNA: TGCGCCAGCAGCCGGAATGGGGGTTTTAATGAGCAGTTCTTC; CDR3 protein: CASSRNGGFNEQFF
D gene: TRBD1; clone size: .; J gene: TRBJ2-3; CDR3 length: 17; V gene: TRBV19; CDR3 DNA: TGTGCCAGTAGTGTTGCCGGGACAGCAACTAGCACAGATACGCAGTATTTT; CDR3 protein: CASSVAGTATSTDTQYF
D gene: TRBD1; clone size: .; J gene: TRBJ2-2; CDR3 length: 11; V gene: TRBV30; CDR3 DNA: TGTGCCTGGCAGGGGGTCGGGGAGCTGTTTTTT; CDR3 protein: CAWQGVGELFF
D gene: .; clone size: .; J gene: TRBJ1-6; CDR3 length: 16; V gene: TRBV1; CDR3 DNA: TGCACCAGCAGCCAAGTTGACGACAGGGATAATTCACCCCTCCACTTT; CDR3 protein: CTSSQVDDRDNSPLHF
D gene: .; clone size: .; J gene: TRBJ1-5; CDR3 length: 12; V gene: TRBV6-6; CDR3 DNA: TGTGCCAGTGGACGTAGTAATCAGCCCCAGCATTTT; CDR3 protein: CASGRSNQPQHF
D gene: TRBD1; clone size: .; J gene: TRBJ2-5; CDR3 length: 17; V gene: TRBV4-1; CDR3 DNA: TGCGCCAGCAGCCAAGATCCAAGACAGGGGGGCGGTGAGACCCAGTACTTC; CDR3 protein: CASSQDPRQGGGETQYF
D gene: .; clone size: .; J gene: TRBJ2-2; CDR3 length: 14; V gene: TRBV19; CDR3 DNA: TGTGCCAGTAGTATCCAGCTGAACACCGGGGAGCTGTTTTTT; CDR3 protein: CASSIQLNTGELFF
D gene: .; clone size: .; J gene: TRBJ1-2; CDR3 length: 12; V gene: TRBV29-1; CDR3 DNA: TGCAGCGTTGACATGGCGGGATATGGCTACACCTTC; CDR3 protein: CSVDMAGYGYTF
D gene: TRBD1; clone size: .; J gene: TRBJ1-6; CDR3 length: 14; V gene: TRBV5-6; CDR3 DNA: TGTGCCAGCAGCACGACAGGGAATAATTCACCCCTCCACTTT; CDR3 protein: CASSTTGNNSPLHF
D gene: .; clone size: few; J gene: TRBJ2-7; CDR3 length: 11; V gene: TRBV12-3/TRBV12-4; CDR3 DNA: TGTGCCAGCAGTGACTCCTACGAGCAGTACTTC; CDR3 protein: CASSDSYEQYF
D gene: .; clone size: .; J gene: TRBJ1-6; CDR3 length: 11; V gene: TRBV20-1; CDR3 DNA: TGCAGTGCTACAGTGGACTCACCCCTCCACTTT; CDR3 protein: CSATVDSPLHF
D gene: .; clone size: .; J gene: TRBJ1-5; CDR3 length: 17; V gene: TRBV5-5; CDR3 DNA: TGTGCCAGCAGCAACGGAATCCAGGCCCGTAGCAATCAGCCCCAGCATTTT; CDR3 protein: CASSNGIQARSNQPQHF
D gene: .; clone size: .; J gene: TRBJ1-1; CDR3 length: 14; V gene: TRBV30; CDR3 DNA: TGTGCCTGGAGTGCCCACGGAAGGGACACTGAAGCTTTCTTT; CDR3 protein: CAWSAHGRDTEAFF